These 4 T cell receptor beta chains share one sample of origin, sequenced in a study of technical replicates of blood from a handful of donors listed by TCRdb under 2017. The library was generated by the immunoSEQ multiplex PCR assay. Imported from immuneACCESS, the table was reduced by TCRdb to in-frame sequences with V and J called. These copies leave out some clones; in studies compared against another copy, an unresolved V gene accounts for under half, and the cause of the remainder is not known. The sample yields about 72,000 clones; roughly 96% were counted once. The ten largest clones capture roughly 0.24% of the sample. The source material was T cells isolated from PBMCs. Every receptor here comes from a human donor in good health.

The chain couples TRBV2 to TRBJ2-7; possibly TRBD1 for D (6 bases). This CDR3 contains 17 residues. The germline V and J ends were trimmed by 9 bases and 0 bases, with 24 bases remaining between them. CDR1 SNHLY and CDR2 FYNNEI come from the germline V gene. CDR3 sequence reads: CARSTDRTGPLSYEQYF. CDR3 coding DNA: TGTGCCAGATCCACAGATCGCACAGGGCCCCTCTCCTACGAGCAGTACTTC.

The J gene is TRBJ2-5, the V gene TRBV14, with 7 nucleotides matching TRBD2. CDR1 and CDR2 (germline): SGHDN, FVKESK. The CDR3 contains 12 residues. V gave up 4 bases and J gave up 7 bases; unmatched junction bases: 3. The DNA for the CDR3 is TGTGCCAGCAGCCCCTCGGGAGGGACCCAGTACTTC. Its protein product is CASSPSGGTQYF. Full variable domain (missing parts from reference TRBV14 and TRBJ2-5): EAGVTQFPSHSVIEKGQTVTLRCDPISGHDNLYWYRRVMGKEIKFLLHFVKESKQDESGMPNNRFLAERTGGTYSTLKVQPAELEDSGVYFCASSPSGGTQYFGPGTRLLVL.

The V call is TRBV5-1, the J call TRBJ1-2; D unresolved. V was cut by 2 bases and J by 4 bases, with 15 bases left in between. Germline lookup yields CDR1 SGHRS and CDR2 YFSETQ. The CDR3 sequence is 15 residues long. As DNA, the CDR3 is TGCGCCAGCAGCTTCGAGGAACTCCCCCTCTATGGCTACACCTTC. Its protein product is CASSFEELPLYGYTF.

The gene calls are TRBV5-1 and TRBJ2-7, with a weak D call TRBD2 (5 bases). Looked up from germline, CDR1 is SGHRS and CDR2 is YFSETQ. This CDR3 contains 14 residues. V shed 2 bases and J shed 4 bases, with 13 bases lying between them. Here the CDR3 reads CASSFATRGYEQYF. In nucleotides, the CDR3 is TGCGCCAGCAGCTTTGCCACCCGAGGGTACGAGCAGTACTTC.